These T cell receptor beta chains were read from a single sample in a study of tumor and adjacent non-tumor tissue in lung cancer. TCRdb re-analysed the multiplex PCR reads in MiXCR, keeping a single row per CDR3 protein. The data hold 98,000 or so distinct CDR3 sequences, with more than 80% observed a single time. Sequenced material: distant non-tumor lung tissue. All receptors come from a man aged 55 to 70 with small cell lung cancer. Each CDR3 is given with its conserved first and last residue. The order of the fields is D gene, clone size, V gene, CDR3 protein. A D gene is named only where the DNA matches it firmly. A row's size may be missing; if present it is once, few, many or a size class.

>NA|NA|TRBV6-5
CVSSYNGGKAYGYTF
>NA|NA|TRBV11-2
CDSSWDVRYNEQFF
>NA|NA|TRBV4-2
CASGQAGEQETQYF
>NA|once|TRBV12-3/TRBV12-4
CGSSLLGPTDTQYF
>TRBD1|once|TRBV12-3/TRBV12-4
CASSLGRDMDRTYF
>NA|NA|TRBV2
CASSSAQVVAGYTF
>NA|NA|TRBV11-3
CGSSAYTNNELFF
>TRBD2|NA|TRBV12-3/TRBV12-4
CVSSFWRGSKTGELFF
>NA|NA|TRBV20-1
CSARGAPAGNTIYF
>NA|many|TRBV5-1
CASSLVGLIGYTF
>TRBD2|many|TRBV24-1
CATSDSGSGRPYEQYF
>NA|NA|TRBV6-5
CTSNYNSGKAYGYTF
>NA|NA|TRBV5-1
CASGNLGANVPTF
>NA|NA|TRBV11-2
CASSLRVWGYEQYF
>TRBD2|once|TRBV7-6
CTSSPAGGAQNEQFF
>TRBD2|NA|TRBV20-1
CSAVGTSGGYEQFF
>TRBD2|many|TRBV5-1
CASSLESSGRNEQFF
>NA|NA|TRBV20-1
CSAQPLFDSEETQYF
>TRBD1|NA|TRBV6-1
CASSASCEGARELFF
>NA|NA|TRBV12-3/TRBV12-4
CASSLYRRESGEQFF
>TRBD2|NA|TRBV11-2
CASSLIGRGYYNEEFF
>NA|NA|TRBV29-1
CSVDVGGVISYNEQFF
>NA|few|TRBV7-9
CASSQKESIQYF
>NA|NA|TRBV13
CASSLGKDSNRPQHF
>TRBD2|NA|TRBV4-2
CSSSQHLAGGLADTQYF
>TRBD2|NA|TRBV6-6
CASRALALGIMAQYF
>TRBD1|NA|TRBV6-6
CASRTGGKGYYGYTF
>TRBD2|NA|TRBV11-1
CASSSESRTSGNVNEQFF
>NA|NA|TRBV11-2
CASSLVTAPSSYNEQFF
>NA|NA|TRBV12-5
CASGYQMLLVGGSPYNEQFF
>NA|NA|TRBV6-1
CASSFGRQGSEKQFF
>TRBD1|once|TRBV20-1
CSARGLYRGGLGNTEAFF
>TRBD2|NA|TRBV12-3/TRBV12-4
CASSPGISGREETQYF
>TRBD2|NA|TRBV11-3
CASSLTAGVVTVELSF
>NA|NA|TRBV12-3/TRBV12-4
CASNRGRENTGKLFF
>NA|NA|TRBV6-1
CGSTATNNHPQHF
>NA|many|TRBV20-1
CSAEGPKNIQYF
>TRBD1|many|TRBV6-5
CASSYWGQAGTDTQYF
>NA|NA|TRBV29-1
CSVGWDARETKYF
>NA|NA|TRBV4-1
CASSQRSQTAMNDQFF
>TRBD2|NA|TRBV11-3
CASIFLAREGYNEQFF
>NA|NA|TRBV4-1
CANSPDVGTPSYELYF
>NA|medium-sized|TRBV11-2
CASSLGWRTDTQYF
>NA|NA|TRBV12-3/TRBV12-4
CASSLRLTGVGTDTQYF
>NA|NA|TRBV7-8
CTSSLGQSSYNEQFF
>NA|NA|TRBV7-9
CASSLGKGQRVTGAFF